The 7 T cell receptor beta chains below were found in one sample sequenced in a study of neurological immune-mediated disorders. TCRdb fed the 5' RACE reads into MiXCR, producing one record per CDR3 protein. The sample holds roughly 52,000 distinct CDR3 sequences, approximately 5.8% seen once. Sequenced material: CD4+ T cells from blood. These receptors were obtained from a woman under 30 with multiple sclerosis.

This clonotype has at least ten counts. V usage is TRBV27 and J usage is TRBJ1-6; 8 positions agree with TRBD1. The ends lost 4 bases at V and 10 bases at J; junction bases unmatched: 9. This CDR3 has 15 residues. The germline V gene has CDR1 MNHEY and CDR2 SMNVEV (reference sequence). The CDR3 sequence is CASSYGQGGGSPLHF. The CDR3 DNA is TGTGCCAGCAGTTACGGACAGGGAGGAGGCTCACCCCTCCACTTT.

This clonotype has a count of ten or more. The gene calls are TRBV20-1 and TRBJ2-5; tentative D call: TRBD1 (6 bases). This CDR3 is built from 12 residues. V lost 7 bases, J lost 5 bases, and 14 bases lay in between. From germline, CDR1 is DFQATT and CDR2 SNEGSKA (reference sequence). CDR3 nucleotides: TGCAGTGAAGACAGGTTTGGGGAGACCCAGTACTTC. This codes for CSEDRFGETQYF.

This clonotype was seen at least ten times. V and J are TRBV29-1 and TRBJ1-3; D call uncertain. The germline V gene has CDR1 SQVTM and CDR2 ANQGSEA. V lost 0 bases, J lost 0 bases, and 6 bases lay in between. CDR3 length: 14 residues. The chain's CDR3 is CSVEDQSSGNTIYF. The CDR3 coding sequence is TGCAGCGTTGAAGATCAGAGCTCTGGAAACACCATATATTTT.

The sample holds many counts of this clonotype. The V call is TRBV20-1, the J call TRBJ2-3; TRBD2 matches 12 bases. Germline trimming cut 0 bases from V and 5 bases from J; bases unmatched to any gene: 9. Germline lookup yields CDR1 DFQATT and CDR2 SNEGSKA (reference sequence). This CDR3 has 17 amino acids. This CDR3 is CSARDPNTSGRRDTQYF. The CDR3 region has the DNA TGCAGTGCTAGAGACCCGAACACTAGCGGGAGGCGAGATACGCAGTATTTT.

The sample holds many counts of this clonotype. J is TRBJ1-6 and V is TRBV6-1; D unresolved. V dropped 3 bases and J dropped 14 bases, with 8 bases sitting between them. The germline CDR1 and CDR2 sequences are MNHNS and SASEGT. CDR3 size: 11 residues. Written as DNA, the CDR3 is TGTGCCAGCAGTGATGAACCATCCCTCCACTTT. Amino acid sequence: CASSDEPSLHF.

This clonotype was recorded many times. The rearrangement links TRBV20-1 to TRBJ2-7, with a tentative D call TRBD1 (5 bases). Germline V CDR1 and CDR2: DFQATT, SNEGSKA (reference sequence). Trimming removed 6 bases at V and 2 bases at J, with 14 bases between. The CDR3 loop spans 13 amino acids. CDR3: CSASGDRTYEQYF. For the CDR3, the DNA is TGCAGTGCGTCCGGTGACAGAACCTACGAGCAGTACTTC.

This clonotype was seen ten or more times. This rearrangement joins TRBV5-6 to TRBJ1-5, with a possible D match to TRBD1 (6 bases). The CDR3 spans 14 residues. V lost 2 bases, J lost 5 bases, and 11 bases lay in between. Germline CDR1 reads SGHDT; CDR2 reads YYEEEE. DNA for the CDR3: TGTGCCAGCAGCTTTGGACAGCGCGATCAGCCCCAGCATTTT. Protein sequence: CASSFGQRDQPQHF.